This T cell receptor (beta chain) came from a study of PD-L1 blockade in urothelial cancer. On the study more broadly: Atezolizumab (1,200 mg intravenously every 3 weeks) began around 2014 for patients. Investigators checked blood 3 weeks (second dose) and 6 weeks after treatment start. The median number of T cells present in blood samples was some 140,000.

Germline values: CDR1 SGDLS, CDR2 YYNGEE. The CDR3 spans 16 residues. V lost 0 bases, J lost 2 bases, and 2 bases stayed unmatched. Data came from immunoSEQ multiplex PCR; TCRdb stores just in-frame clones and leaves some out. This sample has about 120,000 clones; around 89% occur once, and the top ten carry 1.7%. Documented time point: peripheral blood 6 weeks after treatment start. Patients presented with locally advanced or metastatic urothelial carcinoma. Source: PBMCs, taken around atezolizumab (anti-PD-L1) treatment. The clonotype comes from a man in his 60s with urothelial cancer. The chain recombines TRBV9 with TRBJ2-2; 9 bases are shared with TRBD1. The CDR3 protein is CASSVETGGNTGELFF. The CDR3 nucleotides read TGTGCCAGCAGCGTAGAGACAGGGGGAAACACCGGGGAGCTGTTTTTT.